Listed here are 17 T cell receptor beta chains from one sample, sequenced in a study of shared clonotypes between healthy human individuals. TCRdb's table, derived via immunoSEQ multiplex PCR, lists solely in-frame clones and lacks some. The table shows about 1,800,000 clones, with about 95% occurring only once. Naive CD8 cells comprised CD45RO-negative, CCR7-positively selected cells, excluding terminally differentiated effector memory CD45RA+ cells. Sequenced: naive CD8+ T cells sorted from blood. These receptors were collected from a man in his late teens or twenties in good health.

V and J are TRBV27 and TRBJ2-3, with D perhaps matching TRBD2 (6 bases). This CDR3 comprises 16 residues. Per the germline V gene, CDR1 is MNHEY and CDR2 is SMNVEV (reference sequence). Deletions cut 6 bases from V and 2 bases from J, with 18 bases between. The CDR3: CASSRLRDFDTDTQYF. In DNA, the CDR3 is TGTGCCAGCAGCAGACTCCGGGACTTCGACACAGATACGCAGTATTTT.

The chain links TRBV27 to TRBJ2-7; TRBD2 is a possible D gene (6 bases). In germline, CDR1 is MNHEY, CDR2 SMNVEV (reference sequence). The CDR3 consists of 15 residues. The germline V and J ends were trimmed by 2 bases and 5 bases, with 16 bases remaining between them. CDR3 in DNA: TGTGCCAGCAGTTTAGGGAGGACCTTCCCCCACGAGCAGTACTTC. The encoded protein is CASSLGRTFPHEQYF.

The chain has TRBV6-5 and TRBJ2-7, with a weak D call TRBD1 (5 bases). V lost 3 bases, J lost 6 bases, and 12 bases lay in between. Looked up from germline, CDR1 is MNHEY and CDR2 is SVGAGI. The CDR3 sequence is 13 residues long. CDR3 amino acids: CASSYNQGGEQYF. The CDR3 nucleotides are TGTGCCAGCAGTTATAATCAGGGTGGCGAGCAGTACTTC.

CDR3 nucleotide sequence: TGTGCCAGCAGCTTAACAGGGTTGGCAGATACGCAGTATTTT. It yields the protein CASSLTGLADTQYF. The rearrangement uses TRBV11-2 and TRBJ2-3; weak D call: TRBD1 (6 bases). The V gene's germline CDR1 is SGHAT and CDR2 FQNNGV. The CDR3 extends over 14 amino acids. Trimming removed 2 bases at V and 4 bases at J, with 10 bases between.

The J gene is TRBJ2-1, the V gene TRBV4-3; TRBD2 matches 8 bases. The V segment lost 1 base and the J segment 3 bases; nucleotides outside the gene matches: 8. CDR3 length equals 17 residues. Germline V gene data show CDR1 as LGHNA and CDR2 as YSLEER. Here the CDR3 DNA reads TGCGCCAGCAGCCAAGCGGTAGCGGGACTTGGCTACAATGAGCAGTTCTTC. The encoded protein is CASSQAVAGLGYNEQFF.

The CDR3 spells CASSFIGGLSYNEQFF. In DNA form, the CDR3 reads TGTGCCAGCAGCTTCATCGGGGGCCTCTCCTACAATGAGCAGTTCTTC. The chain carries TRBV27 and TRBJ2-1; D possibly uses TRBD1 or TRBD2 (6 bases each). Germline loops: CDR1 MNHEY, CDR2 SMNVEV (reference sequence). The CDR3 runs 16 residues. V was pared by 6 bases and J by 0 bases, with 15 bases between.

The chain employs TRBV7-9 and TRBJ2-3, with 9 nucleotides matching TRBD2. After removal of 5 bases from V and 7 bases from J, the junction contained 7 bases not matched to a gene. This CDR3 is built from 14 residues. The germline V gene has CDR1 SEHNR and CDR2 FQNEAQ (reference sequence). The CDR3 reads CASSPSGESYTQYF. CDR3 coding DNA: TGTGCCAGCAGCCCTAGCGGGGAATCGTATACGCAGTATTTT.

This clone was picked up one time. This chain uses TRBV7-9 with TRBJ1-5; D is undetermined. The CDR3 runs to 12 residues. Trimming removed 1 base from V and 13 bases from J, with 11 bases in between. Per germline, CDR1 SEHNR and CDR2 FQNEAQ (reference sequence). The DNA of the CDR3 is TGTGCCAGCAGCTTAGGGCCTAGGTCTCAGCATTTT. It translates to CASSLGPRSQHF.

This clone has just one count. J is TRBJ1-1 and V is TRBV11-2, with TRBD1 matching 7 bases. The CDR3 covers 17 residues. V dropped 1 base and J dropped 0; count of bases not matched to a gene: 8. In germline, CDR1 is SGHAT, CDR2 FQNNGV. The CDR3 here is CASSLGVRGKLNTEAFF. CDR3 sequence (DNA): TGTGCCAGCAGCTTAGGAGTCAGGGGGAAACTGAACACTGAAGCTTTCTTT.

Worth noting for this clone: Other DNA sequences from this sample encode an identical CDR3 as well. The J gene is TRBJ2-2, the V gene TRBV19; tentative D call: TRBD1 (6 bases). CDR1 and CDR2 (germline): LNHDA, SQIVND (reference sequence). V lost 9 bases and J 6 bases, leaving 11 bases between the germline ends. This CDR3 is 12 amino acids long. The CDR3 DNA follows: TGTGCCAGCAGGGGTGAGGCCGGGGAGCTGTTTTTT. Its translation: CASRGEAGELFF.

The V and J genes are TRBV2 and TRBJ2-7, with 9 bases that match TRBD2. Germline-derived CDR1 and CDR2 are SNHLY and FYNNEI. The J segment lost 3 bases and the V segment lost 9 bases, leaving 24 bases of the junction unmatched. The CDR3 extends over 19 amino acids. DNA of the CDR3: TGTGCCAGTGGCCTTCTGGGTTTGTTGGAAGCGGGGGGCCACTACGAGCAGTACTTC. It yields the protein CASGLLGLLEAGGHYEQYF.

This chain uses TRBV11-1 with TRBJ1-1; no definite D call. Between the trimmed V and J ends, which lost 3 bases and 3 bases, there was a span of 14 bases. Per the germline V gene, CDR1 is SGHAT and CDR2 is FQDESV (reference sequence). The CDR3 contains 15 residues. The CDR3 region is CASSFEPDRYTEAFF. In DNA, the CDR3 is TGTGCCAGCAGCTTCGAACCGGACCGCTACACTGAAGCTTTCTTT. Complete variable domain (other parts from reference TRBV11-1 and TRBJ1-1): EAEVAQSPRYKITEKSQAVAFWCDPISGHATLYWYRQILGQGPELLVQFQDESVVDDSQLPKDRFSAERLKGVDSTLKIQPAELGDSAMYLCASSFEPDRYTEAFFGQGTRLTVV.

The J gene is TRBJ1-2, the V gene TRBV5-5, with D tentatively TRBD1 (6 bases). Trimming removed 4 bases at V and 5 bases at J, with 18 bases between. Germline V gives CDR1 SGHKS, CDR2 YYEKEE (reference sequence). This CDR3 contains 15 residues. The CDR3 spells CASSEEDRRPYGYTF. The CDR3 DNA sequence: TGTGCCAGCAGCGAAGAGGACAGAAGACCGTATGGCTACACCTTC.

The chain employs TRBV5-1 and TRBJ2-7; D is uncertain. The V end lost 0 bases, the J end lost 2 bases, and 9 bases lay between the germline ends. Germline V lookup: CDR1 SGHRS, CDR2 YFSETQ. The CDR3 has 14 residues. The CDR3 spells CASSLGRNTYEQYF. The CDR3 DNA is TGCGCCAGCAGCTTGGGGCGGAATACCTACGAGCAGTACTTC. Together with reference TRBV5-1 and TRBJ2-7, the CDR3 gives the full variable domain: KAGVTQTPRYLIKTRGQQVTLSCSPISGHRSVSWYQQTPGQGLQFLFEYFSETQRNKGNFPGRFSGRQFSNSRSEMNVSTLELGDSALYLCASSLGRNTYEQYFGPGTRLTVT.

On this clone: Other DNA sequences in this specimen translate into the identical CDR3. V usage is TRBV6-6 and J usage is TRBJ2-7; D not certain. V shed 0 bases and J shed 0 bases, with 6 bases lying between them. CDR1 and CDR2 (germline): MNHNY, SVGAGI (reference sequence). This CDR3 has 14 amino acids. CDR3 nucleotides: TGTGCCAGCAGTTACTCGGATAGCTCCTACGAGCAGTACTTC. Translation gives CASSYSDSSYEQYF.

The chain combines TRBV29-1 with TRBJ1-2; D perhaps matches TRBD1 (6 bases). With 6 bases removed from V and 3 bases from J, the gap between germline ends came to 11 bases. CDR1 and CDR2 from the germline V gene are SQVTM and ANQGSEA. The CDR3 contains 12 residues. CDR3 loop: CSVNRVDYGYTF. As DNA, the CDR3 is TGCAGCGTCAACAGGGTTGACTATGGCTACACCTTC.

On this clone itself: Other DNA sequences within the sample encode an identical CDR3. Here the CDR3 DNA reads TGTGCCAGCAGCTCCGGGACAGGGTCCTACGAGCAGTACTTC. Protein sequence: CASSSGTGSYEQYF. This chain uses TRBV7-6 with TRBJ2-7; 9 nucleotides match TRBD1. With 4 bases clipped from V and 1 base from J, the junction kept 2 bases outside the gene matches. Looked up from germline, CDR1 is SGHVS and CDR2 is FNYEAQ. This CDR3 comprises 14 residues.